This T cell receptor beta chain was captured in a study of shared clonotypes between healthy human individuals. Study overall: A donor's plate count was three for CD4 naive and three for CD4 memory; CD8 naive had two and CD8 memory one.

This was a deep-level run. TCRdb keeps only in-frame clones here, not all; method: immunoSEQ multiplex PCR. Here the sample spans roughly 720,000 clones, 90% being singletons. A word on this clone: Its antigen is undetermined.

Study outcomes and limitations: Shared across four donors were approximately 5% of the naive CD4 clonotypes.

Each donor was a Caucasian adult residing in Nashville, Tennessee. Per the germline V gene, CDR1 is MGHRA and CDR2 is YSYEKL. The CDR3 runs to 16 residues. The ends were cut back, 6 bases at V and 3 bases at J, with 15 bases in the middle. This sequence originates from a man aged 18 to 30 in good health. Some clones in this sample may be carry-over from other donors' samples. What was sequenced was memory CD8+ T cells from PBMCs. Subset here: CD45RO+ cells pooled with CCR7-negative TemRA cells. The chain combines TRBV4-1 with TRBJ1-6; unclear D gene. The CDR3 DNA reads as TGCGCCAGCAGTATCGGACCGCCTTTCTATAATTCACCCCTCCACTTT. Amino acid sequence: CASSIGPPFYNSPLHF.